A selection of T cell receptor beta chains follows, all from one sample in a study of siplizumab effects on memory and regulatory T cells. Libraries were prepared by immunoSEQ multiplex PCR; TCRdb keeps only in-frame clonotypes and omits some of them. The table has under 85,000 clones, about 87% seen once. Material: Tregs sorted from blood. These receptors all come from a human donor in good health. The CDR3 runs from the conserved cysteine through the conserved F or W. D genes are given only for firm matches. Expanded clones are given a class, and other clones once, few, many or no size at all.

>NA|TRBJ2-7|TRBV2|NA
TGTGCCAGCAGTTCGCGGCGCGCGGTCTACGAGCAGTACTTC
CASSSRRAVYEQYF
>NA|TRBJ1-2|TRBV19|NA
TGTGCCAGCGCGGGGGAGGGGGAGAACGGCTACACCTTC
CASAGEGENGYTF
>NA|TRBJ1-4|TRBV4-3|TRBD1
TGCGCCAGCAGCCGAAACCCACTAGCGGACAGGGGAGATGAAAAACTGTTTTTT
CASSRNPLADRGDEKLFF
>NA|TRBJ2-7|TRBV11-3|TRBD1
TGTGCCAGCAGCTTAGAAAGGACAGGGGGAACCTACGAGCAGTACTTC
CASSLERTGGTYEQYF
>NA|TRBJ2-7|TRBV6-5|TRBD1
TGTGCCAGCAGTTCGACAGGGAATCGGTACGAGCAGTACTTC
CASSSTGNRYEQYF
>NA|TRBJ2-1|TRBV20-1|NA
TGCAGTGCGATCCGGGACAATGAGCAGTTCTTC
CSAIRDNEQFF
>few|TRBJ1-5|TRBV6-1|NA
TGTGCCAGCAGTCCGAGTGGTGGCAATCAGCCCCAGCATTTT
CASSPSGGNQPQHF
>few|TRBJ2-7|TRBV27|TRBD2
TGTGCCAGCAGTTTTAGCGGGAGCTACGAGCAGTACTTC
CASSFSGSYEQYF
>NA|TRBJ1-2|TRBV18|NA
TGTGCCAGCTCACTGGGGGGCACCTATAGGGACTATGGCTACACCTTC
CASSLGGTYRDYGYTF
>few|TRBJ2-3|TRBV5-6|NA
TGTGCCAGCAGTCCCGAGGCCAGGGGACGCACAGATACGCAGTATTTT
CASSPEARGRTDTQYF
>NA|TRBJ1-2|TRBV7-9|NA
TGTGCCAGCAGCTTTCAGCCCAACAGGGCCACGGGCGGCTACACCTTC
CASSFQPNRATGGYTF
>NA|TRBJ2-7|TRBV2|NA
TGTGCCAGCAGTAGGGACACCTCCTCCTACGAGCAGTACTTC
CASSRDTSSYEQYF
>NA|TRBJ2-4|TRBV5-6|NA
TGTGCCAGCAGCTTGGAGCCAGGGTCCGTAAACATTCAGTACTTC
CASSLEPGSVNIQYF
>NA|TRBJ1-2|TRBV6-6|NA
TGTGCCAGCAGCCCCGGACAGACTTACTATGGCTACACCTTC
CASSPGQTYYGYTF
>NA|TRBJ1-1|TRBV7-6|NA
TGTGCCAGCAGCTTATTGGGTAAGAACACTGAAGCTTTCTTT
CASSLLGKNTEAFF
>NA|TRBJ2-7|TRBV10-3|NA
TGTGCCATCAGTTCGAGCTCCTACGAGCAGTACTTC
CAISSSSYEQYF
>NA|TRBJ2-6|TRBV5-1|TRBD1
TGCGCCAGCAGCCGGACAGGGAGAGGGGGTGGGGCCAACGTCCTGACTTTC
CASSRTGRGGGANVLTF
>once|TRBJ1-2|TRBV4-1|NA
TGCGTCAGCAGCCAATCGGGAGGGACTTTCTACACCTTC
CVSSQSGGTFYTF
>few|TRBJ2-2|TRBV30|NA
TGTGCCTGGAGCCTAGGGGGCACCGGGGAGCTGTTTTTT
CAWSLGGTGELFF
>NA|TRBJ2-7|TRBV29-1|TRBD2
TGCAGCGCAGAGACTAGCGGGGAGACGAGCGGGCAGTACTTC
CSAETSGETSGQYF
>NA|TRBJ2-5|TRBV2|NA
TGTGCCAGCAGTGAAAGAGGAGGCGGTCTGTGGGGCGAGACCCAGTACTTC
CASSERGGGLWGETQYF
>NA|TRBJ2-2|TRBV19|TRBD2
TGTGCCAGTAGCTCGAAGCGGGAGTACGTCGGGGAGCTGTTTTTT
CASSSKREYVGELFF
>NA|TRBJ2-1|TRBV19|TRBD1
TGTGCCAGTAGGGACAGGGGGCAGGGTGAGCAGTTCTTC
CASRDRGQGEQFF